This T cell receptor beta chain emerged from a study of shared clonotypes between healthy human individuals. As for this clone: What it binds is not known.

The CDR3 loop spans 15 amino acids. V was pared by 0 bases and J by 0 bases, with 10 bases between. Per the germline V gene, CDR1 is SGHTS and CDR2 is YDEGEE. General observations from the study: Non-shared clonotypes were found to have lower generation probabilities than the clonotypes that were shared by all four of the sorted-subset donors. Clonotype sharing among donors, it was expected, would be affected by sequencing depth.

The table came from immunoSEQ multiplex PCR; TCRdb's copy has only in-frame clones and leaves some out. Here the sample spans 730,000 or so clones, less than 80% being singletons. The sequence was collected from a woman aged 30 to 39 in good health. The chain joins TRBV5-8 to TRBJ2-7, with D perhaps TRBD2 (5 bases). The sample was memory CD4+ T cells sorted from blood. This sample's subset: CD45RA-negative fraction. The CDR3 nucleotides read TGTGCCAGCAGCTTGGAGACTACCCGCTCCTACGAGCAGTACTTC. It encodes CASSLETTRSYEQYF.